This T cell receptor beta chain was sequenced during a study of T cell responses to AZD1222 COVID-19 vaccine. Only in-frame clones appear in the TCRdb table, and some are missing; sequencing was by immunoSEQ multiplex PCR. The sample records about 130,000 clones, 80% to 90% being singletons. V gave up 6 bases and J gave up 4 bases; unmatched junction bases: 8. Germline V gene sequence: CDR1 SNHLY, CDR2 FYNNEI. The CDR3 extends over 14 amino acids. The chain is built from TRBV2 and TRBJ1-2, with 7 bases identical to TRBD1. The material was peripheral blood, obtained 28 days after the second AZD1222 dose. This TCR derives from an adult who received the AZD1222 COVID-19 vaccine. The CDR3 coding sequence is TGTGCCAGCAGACCCGGGACAGACCTCTATGGCTACACCTTC. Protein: CASRPGTDLYGYTF.